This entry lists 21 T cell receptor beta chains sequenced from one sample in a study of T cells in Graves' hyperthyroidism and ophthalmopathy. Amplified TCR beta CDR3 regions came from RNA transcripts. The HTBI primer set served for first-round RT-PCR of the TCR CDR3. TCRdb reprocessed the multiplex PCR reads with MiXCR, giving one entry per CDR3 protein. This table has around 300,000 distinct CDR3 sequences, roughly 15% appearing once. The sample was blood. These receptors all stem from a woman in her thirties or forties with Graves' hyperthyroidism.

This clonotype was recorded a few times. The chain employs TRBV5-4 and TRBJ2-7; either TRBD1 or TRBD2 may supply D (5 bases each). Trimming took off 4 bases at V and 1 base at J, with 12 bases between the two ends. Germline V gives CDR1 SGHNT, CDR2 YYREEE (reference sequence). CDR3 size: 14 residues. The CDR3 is CASSPGWGSYEQYF. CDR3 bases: TGTGCCAGCAGCCCGGGGTGGGGGTCCTACGAGCAGTACTTC.

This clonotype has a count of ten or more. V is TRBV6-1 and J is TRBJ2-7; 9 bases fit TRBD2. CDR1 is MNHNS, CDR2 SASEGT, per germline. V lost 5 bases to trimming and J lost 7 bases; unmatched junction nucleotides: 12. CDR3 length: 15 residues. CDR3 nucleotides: TGTGCCAGCAGTCCAAATTTGGCGGGAGGGGAAGAGCAGTACTTC. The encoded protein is CASSPNLAGGEEQYF.

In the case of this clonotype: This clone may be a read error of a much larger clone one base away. Here the CDR3 reads CAWAPGQGNTGELFF. CDR3 in DNA: TGTGCCTGGGCACCGGGACAGGGAAACACCGGGGAGCTGTTTTTT. This chain joins TRBV30 and TRBJ2-2, with 9 bases fitting TRBD1. V shed 5 bases, J shed 2 bases, and the junction held 6 bases outside the gene matches. The CDR3 runs to 15 residues. Germline values: CDR1 GTSNPN, CDR2 SVGIG (reference sequence).

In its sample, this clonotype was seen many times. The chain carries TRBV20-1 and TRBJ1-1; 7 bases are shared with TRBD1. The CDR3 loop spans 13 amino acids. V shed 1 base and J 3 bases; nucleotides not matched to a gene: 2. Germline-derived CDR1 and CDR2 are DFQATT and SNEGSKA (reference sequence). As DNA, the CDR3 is TGCAGTGCTAGAGCCGGGACAGACACTGAAGCTTTCTTT. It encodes CSARAGTDTEAFF.

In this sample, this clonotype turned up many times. The CDR3 DNA follows: TGTGCCAGCAGTATTGGTGGGGACTCACCCCTCCACTTT. Translating gives CASSIGGDSPLHF. This chain joins TRBV6-1 and TRBJ1-6; the D gene is possibly TRBD1 (5 bases). The CDR3 totals 13 residues. CDR1 MNHNS and CDR2 SASEGT come from the germline V gene. The V end lost 5 bases, the J end lost 10 bases, and 12 bases lay between the germline ends.

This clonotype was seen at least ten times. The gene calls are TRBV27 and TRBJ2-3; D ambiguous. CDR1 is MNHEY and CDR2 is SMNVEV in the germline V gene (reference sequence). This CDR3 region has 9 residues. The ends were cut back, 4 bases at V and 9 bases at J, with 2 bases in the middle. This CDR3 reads CASSYTQYF. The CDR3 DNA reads TGTGCCAGCAGTTACACGCAGTATTTT.

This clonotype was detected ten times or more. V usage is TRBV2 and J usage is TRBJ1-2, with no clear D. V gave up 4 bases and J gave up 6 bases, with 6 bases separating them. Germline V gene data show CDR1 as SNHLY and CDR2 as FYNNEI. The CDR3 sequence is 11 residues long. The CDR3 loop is CASSVYDGYTF. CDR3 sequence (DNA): TGTGCCAGCAGTGTGTATGATGGCTACACCTTC.

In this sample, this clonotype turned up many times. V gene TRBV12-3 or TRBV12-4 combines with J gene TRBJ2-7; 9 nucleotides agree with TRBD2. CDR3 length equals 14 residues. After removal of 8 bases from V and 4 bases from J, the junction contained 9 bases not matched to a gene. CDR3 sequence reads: CASGTLAGRYEQYF. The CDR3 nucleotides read TGTGCCAGCGGGACTCTAGCGGGAAGGTACGAGCAGTACTTC.

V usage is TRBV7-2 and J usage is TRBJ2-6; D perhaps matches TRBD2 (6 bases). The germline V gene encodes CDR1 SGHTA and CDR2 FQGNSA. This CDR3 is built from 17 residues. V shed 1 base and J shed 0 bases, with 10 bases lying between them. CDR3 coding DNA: TGTGCCAGCAGCTTAGTCCTCGGGAGCTCTGGGGCCAACGTCCTGACTTTC. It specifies CASSLVLGSSGANVLTF.

The chain's CDR3 is CASSFAGQGEQFF. CDR3 nucleotide sequence: TGTGCCAGCAGTTTCGCGGGACAGGGTGAGCAGTTCTTC. The chain has TRBV27 and TRBJ2-1; 9 bases are a match to TRBD1. The CDR3 has 13 residues. Germline CDR1 and CDR2: MNHEY and SMNVEV (reference sequence). The J segment lost 9 bases and the V segment lost 3 bases, leaving 3 bases of the junction unmatched.

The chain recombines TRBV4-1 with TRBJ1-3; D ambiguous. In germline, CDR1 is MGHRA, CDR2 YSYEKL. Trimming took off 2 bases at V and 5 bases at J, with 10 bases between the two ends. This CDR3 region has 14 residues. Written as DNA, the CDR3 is TGCGCCAGCAGCCAACCGGGAACCCGAAACACCATATATTTT. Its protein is CASSQPGTRNTIYF.

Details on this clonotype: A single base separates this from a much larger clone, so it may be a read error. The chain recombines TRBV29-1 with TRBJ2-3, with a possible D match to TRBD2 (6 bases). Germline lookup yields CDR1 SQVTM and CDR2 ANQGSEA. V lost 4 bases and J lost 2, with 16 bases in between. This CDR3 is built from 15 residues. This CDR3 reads CSVGKGGGATDTQYF. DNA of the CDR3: TGCAGCGTTGGGAAGGGTGGCGGGGCCACAGATACGCAGTATTTT.

The CDR3 loop is CASSIRTGRGQETQYF. The CDR3 nucleotides are TGTGCCAGTAGTATCAGGACAGGGCGGGGACAAGAGACCCAGTACTTC. V and J are TRBV19 and TRBJ2-5, with 8 bases that match TRBD1. Germline CDR1 is LNHDA and CDR2 is SQIVND (reference sequence). Germline trimming cut 3 bases from V and 2 bases from J; bases unmatched to any gene: 8. This CDR3 is built from 16 residues. The complete variable domain, with remaining parts taken from reference TRBV19 and TRBJ2-5, reads DGGITQSPKYLFRKEGQNVTLSCEQNLNHDAMYWYRQDPGQGLRLIYYSQIVNDFQKGDIAEGYSVSREKKESFPLTVTSAQKNPTAFYLCASSIRTGRGQETQYFGPGTRLLVL.

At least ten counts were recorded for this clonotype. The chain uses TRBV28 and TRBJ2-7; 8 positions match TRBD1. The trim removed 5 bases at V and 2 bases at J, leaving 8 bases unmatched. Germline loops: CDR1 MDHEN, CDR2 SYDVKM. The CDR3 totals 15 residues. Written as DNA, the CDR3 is TGTGCCAGCAGTCCCCGGACAGGGAGGCCCTACGAGCAGTACTTC. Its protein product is CASSPRTGRPYEQYF.

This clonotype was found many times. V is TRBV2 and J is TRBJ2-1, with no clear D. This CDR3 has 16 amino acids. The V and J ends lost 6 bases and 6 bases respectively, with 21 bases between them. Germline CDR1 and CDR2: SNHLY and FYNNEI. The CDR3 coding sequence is TGTGCCAGCAGCGATTTTAACGGCTCTCCGGGCAATGAGCAGTTCTTC. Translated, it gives CASSDFNGSPGNEQFF.

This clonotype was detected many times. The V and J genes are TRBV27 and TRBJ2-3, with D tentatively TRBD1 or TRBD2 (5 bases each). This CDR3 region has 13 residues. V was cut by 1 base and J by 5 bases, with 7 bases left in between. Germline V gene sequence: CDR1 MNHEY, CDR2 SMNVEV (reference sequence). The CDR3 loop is CASSLWGRDTQYF. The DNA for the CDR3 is TGTGCCAGCAGTTTATGGGGGAGAGATACGCAGTATTTT.

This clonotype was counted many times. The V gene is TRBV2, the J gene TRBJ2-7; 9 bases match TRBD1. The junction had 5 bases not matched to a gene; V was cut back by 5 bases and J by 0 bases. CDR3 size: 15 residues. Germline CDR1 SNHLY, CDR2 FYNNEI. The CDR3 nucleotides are TGTGCCAGCAGTCCCGACAGGGGGACCTCCTACGAGCAGTACTTC. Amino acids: CASSPDRGTSYEQYF.

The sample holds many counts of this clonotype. The CDR3 loop reads CASRLQGVYYGYTF. Written as DNA, the CDR3 is TGTGCCAGCAGGCTCCAGGGGGTTTACTATGGCTACACCTTC. This chain uses TRBV6-2 or TRBV6-3 with TRBJ1-2; 7 nucleotides agree with TRBD1. CDR1 MNHEY and CDR2 SVGEGT come from the germline V gene. V gave up 6 bases and J gave up 3 bases; unmatched junction bases: 7. CDR3 length equals 14 residues.

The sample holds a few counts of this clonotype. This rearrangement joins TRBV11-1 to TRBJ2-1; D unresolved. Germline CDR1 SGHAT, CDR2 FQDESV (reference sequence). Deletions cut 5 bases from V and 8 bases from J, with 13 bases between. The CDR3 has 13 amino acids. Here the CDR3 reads CASSSPGTDEQFF. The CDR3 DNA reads TGTGCCAGCAGCAGCCCCGGTACGGATGAGCAGTTCTTC.

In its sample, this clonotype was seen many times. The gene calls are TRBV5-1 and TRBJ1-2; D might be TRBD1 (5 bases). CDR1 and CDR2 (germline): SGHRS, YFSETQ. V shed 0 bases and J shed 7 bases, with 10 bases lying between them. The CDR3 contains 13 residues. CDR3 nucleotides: TGCGCCAGCAGCTTGGCGGGGGTCCCTGGCTACACCTTC. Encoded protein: CASSLAGVPGYTF.

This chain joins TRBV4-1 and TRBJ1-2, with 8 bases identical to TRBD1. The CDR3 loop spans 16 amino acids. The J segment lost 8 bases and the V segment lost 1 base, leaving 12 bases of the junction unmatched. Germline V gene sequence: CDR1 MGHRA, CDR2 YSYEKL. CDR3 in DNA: TGCGCCAGCAGCCAAGGGCCCCAGGGGGCGACAATGGGCTACACCTTC. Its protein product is CASSQGPQGATMGYTF.